What follows describes a single TCR beta chain. The germline V gene has CDR1 SGHAT and CDR2 FQNNGV. The CDR3 is made up of 13 amino acids. Trimming removed 5 bases from V and 10 bases from J, with 12 bases in between. These data are taken from a study of blood T cell repertoires in COVID-19. About the study: Researchers got acute and convalescent COVID-19 samples from the United States, Italy and Spain. T cells, B-cell-depleted T cells, or PBMCs provided the cDNA or gDNA that served as material.

Some clones are missing from TCRdb's copy, which holds only in-frame ones; the method was immunoSEQ multiplex PCR. Here the sample spans 350,000 to 400,000 clones, more than 70% being singletons. Sequenced material: peripheral blood. This TCR derives from a woman aged 25 to 45 with COVID-19, enrolled during active disease. The V call is TRBV11-2, the J call TRBJ1-6, with D uncertain. Written as DNA, the CDR3 is TGTGCCAGCAGCGAAGAGATGGTCTCACCCCTCCACTTT. It encodes CASSEEMVSPLHF.